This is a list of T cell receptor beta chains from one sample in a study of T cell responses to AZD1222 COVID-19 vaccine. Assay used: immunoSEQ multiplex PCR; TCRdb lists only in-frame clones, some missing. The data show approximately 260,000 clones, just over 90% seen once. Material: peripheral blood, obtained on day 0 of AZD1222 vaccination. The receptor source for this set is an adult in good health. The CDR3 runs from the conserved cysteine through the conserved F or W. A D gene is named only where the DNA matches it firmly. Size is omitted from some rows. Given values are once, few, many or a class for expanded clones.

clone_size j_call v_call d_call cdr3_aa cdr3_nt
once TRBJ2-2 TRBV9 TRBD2 CASSTGLAGPTGELFF TGTGCCAGCAGCACCGGACTAGCGGGACCCACCGGGGAGCTGTTTTTT
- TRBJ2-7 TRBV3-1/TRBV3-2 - CASRNNEGPYEQYF TGTGCCAGCAGAAACAATGAGGGCCCCTACGAGCAGTACTTC
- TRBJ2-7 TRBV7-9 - CASSSTRVSSYEQYF TGTGCCAGCAGCTCGACCCGGGTTTCCTCCTACGAGCAGTACTTC
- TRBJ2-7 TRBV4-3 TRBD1 CASSQDPGTVSLRQYF TGCGCCAGCAGCCAAGATCCCGGGACAGTGAGTTTGAGGCAGTACTTC
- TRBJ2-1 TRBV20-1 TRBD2 CSASDGGRPYNEQFF TGCAGTGCTAGTGACGGCGGGAGGCCATACAATGAGCAGTTCTTC
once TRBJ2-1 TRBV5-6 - CASSYARDEQFF TGTGCCAGCAGCTACGCCCGGGACGAGCAGTTCTTC
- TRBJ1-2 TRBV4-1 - CASSQDGAGRYGYTF TGCGCCAGCAGCCAAGATGGGGCAGGAAGATATGGCTACACCTTC
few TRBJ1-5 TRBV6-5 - CASSPRSVDQEPQHF TGTGCCAGCTCTCCTCGAAGCGTGGACCAGGAGCCCCAGCATTTT
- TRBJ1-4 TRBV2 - CGGRQDNEKLFF TGTGGGGGGAGGCAGGACAATGAAAAACTGTTTTTT
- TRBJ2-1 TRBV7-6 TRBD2 CASSLLAGVYNEQFF TGTGCCAGCAGCTTACTAGCGGGGGTCTACAATGAGCAGTTCTTC
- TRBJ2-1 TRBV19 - CASVPRGRGNEQFF TGTGCCAGTGTCCCCCGGGGAAGGGGCAATGAGCAGTTCTTC
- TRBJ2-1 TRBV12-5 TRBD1 CASGLVRGGNDNEQFF TGTGCTAGTGGTTTGGTCCGAGGGGGCAATGACAATGAGCAGTTCTTC
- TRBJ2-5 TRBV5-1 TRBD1 CASSLATGGRGETQYF TGCGCCAGCAGCTTGGCGACAGGGGGCCGGGGAGAGACCCAGTACTTC
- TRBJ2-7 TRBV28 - CASSFGSWSYEQYF TGTGCCAGCAGTTTCGGGAGTTGGTCCTACGAGCAGTACTTC
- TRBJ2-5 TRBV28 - CASSLSRQDLYF TGTGCCAGCAGTTTATCCAGACAGGATCTTTACTTC
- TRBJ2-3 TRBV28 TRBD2 CASSPPGTSGTTDTQYF TGTGCCAGCAGTCCCCCCGGGACTAGCGGGACCACAGATACGCAGTATTTT
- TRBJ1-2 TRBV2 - CASIPSRAPSRGYTF TGTGCCAGCATTCCGAGCAGGGCTCCCTCGCGGGGCTACACCTTC
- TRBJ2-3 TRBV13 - CASSVRDTQYF TGTGCCAGCAGCGTTAGAGATACGCAGTATTTT
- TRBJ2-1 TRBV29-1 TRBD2 CSVAGSSYNEQFF TGCAGCGTAGCGGGGAGCTCCTACAATGAGCAGTTCTTC
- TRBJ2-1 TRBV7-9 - CATEFAVYNEQFF TGTGCCACCGAGTTTGCGGTTTACAATGAGCAGTTCTTC
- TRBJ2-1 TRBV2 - CASSVSSNYNEQFF TGTGCCAGCAGTGTCAGTTCTAACTACAATGAGCAGTTCTTC
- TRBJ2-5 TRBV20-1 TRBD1 CSAATGETQYF TGCAGTGCTGCGACAGGGGAGACCCAGTACTTC
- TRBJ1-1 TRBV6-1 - CASSDSVDTEAFF TGTGCCAGCAGTGATTCGGTAGACACTGAAGCTTTCTTT
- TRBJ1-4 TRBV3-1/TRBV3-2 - CASSQSGNEKLFF TGTGCCAGCAGCCAAAGCGGTAATGAAAAACTGTTTTTT
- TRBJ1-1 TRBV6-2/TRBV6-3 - CASSYEIMNTEAFF TGTGCCAGCAGTTACGAGATAATGAACACTGAAGCTTTCTTT
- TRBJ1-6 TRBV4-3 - CASSQDAGSYNSPLHF TGCGCCAGCAGCCAAGATGCCGGCTCCTATAATTCACCCCTCCACTTT
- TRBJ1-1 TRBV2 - CATMGGVDTEAFF TGTGCCACCATGGGGGGAGTTGACACTGAAGCTTTCTTT
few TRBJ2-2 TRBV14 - CASSQDTYTGELFF TGTGCCAGCAGCCAGGACACCTACACCGGGGAGCTGTTTTTT